This T cell receptor (beta chain) was sequenced for a study of identical twins. The J segment lost 6 bases and the V segment lost 5 bases, leaving 6 bases of the junction unmatched. This CDR3 region has 15 residues. Per the germline V gene, CDR1 is MNHNS and CDR2 is SASEGT. A universal primer site arose from template switching, and cDNA bore unique molecular identifiers. Using its own MiXCR run on the 5' RACE reads, TCRdb lists one record per CDR3 protein. The table shows 600,000 to 800,000 distinct CDR3 sequences, with around 20% occurring only once. These data were also filed under a second study, of T cells expressing NK-cell markers. This second study says: It was sorted CD3+CD56-NKG2C+, CD3+CD56+NKG2C- and CD3+CD56+NKG2C+ T cells that provided the TCR beta repertoires. In a handful of donors, dominant CD3+CD56+NKG2C+ clones formed roughly 1.0-7.5% of CD8+ cells.

The chain links TRBV6-1 to TRBJ2-2; 10 nucleotides agree with TRBD1. Input material: PBMCs. This receptor was taken from a woman aged 18-35 years in good health. The CDR3 region has the DNA TGTGCCAGCAGTCCCCGGACAGGGGGAGCCGGGGAGCTGTTTTTT. It encodes CASSPRTGGAGELFF.